This TCR beta chain was obtained from a study of cytomegalovirus exposure and HLA in healthy donors. CDR3 length: 13 amino acids. Trimming removed 2 bases at V and 4 bases at J, with 8 bases between. CDR1 and CDR2 (germline): MNHEY, SVGAGI. Worth noting for this clone: As yet, its antigen is unknown.

PCR was performed using 60 Vbeta and 13 Jbeta primers. The table came from immunoSEQ multiplex PCR; TCRdb's copy has only in-frame clones and leaves some out. The sample shows approximately 160,000 clones, over 80% of them seen only once. Notes on the study in general: An observed cluster of highly shared sequence variants was recorded as a likely sequencing artifact.

The V gene is TRBV6-5, the J gene TRBJ1-2, with a weak D call TRBD1 (6 bases). The TCR sequence derives from a woman between 50 and 59 years old in good health and CMV-seropositive. The sequencing input was PBMCs. The CDR3 sequence: CASSYTGTYGYTF. CDR3 DNA: TGTGCCAGCAGTTACACAGGGACCTATGGCTACACCTTC.